The rows below give T cell receptor beta chains drawn from one sample of a study of response to subunit inactivated influenza vaccine. TCRdb recomputed calls from the RT-PCR reads with MiXCR, one row per CDR3 protein. The sample consists of about 520,000 distinct CDR3 sequences, 25% of them appearing once. Specimen: CD4+ T cells sorted from PBMCs, collected 5 to 6 days after vaccination. The receptor source for this set is a man in his forties or fifties who received an inactivated influenza vaccine. Each CDR3 is given with its conserved first and last residue. D genes are given only for firm matches. Only some rows state a clone size, as once, few, many or a class for expanded clones.

CDR3	DNA	V	length	D	J	size
CASSLGPAGVTTGELFF	TGTGCCAGCAGCTTAGGGCCTGCGGGTGTGACCACCGGGGAGCTGTTTTTT	TRBV7-2	17	NA	TRBJ2-2	NA
CASRRTSSGGGELFF	TGTGCCAGCAGAAGAACTAGCAGCGGCGGCGGGGAGCTGTTTTTT	TRBV6-1	15	NA	TRBJ2-2	NA
CASSQATNGLAGLFSYNEQFF	TGCGCCAGCAGCCAAGCGACGAACGGACTAGCGGGACTTTTCTCCTACAATGAGCAGTTCTTC	TRBV4-1	21	TRBD2	TRBJ2-1	few
CASSQDKRRVRAFF	TGTGCCAGCAGCCAAGATAAACGCCGGGTTCGGGCTTTCTTT	TRBV14	14	NA	TRBJ1-1	NA
CATSTGWETQYF	TGTGCCACCAGCACAGGGTGGGAGACCCAGTACTTC	TRBV15	12	NA	TRBJ2-5	NA
CASSVELASTGELFF	TGTGCCAGCAGCGTAGAACTAGCGAGCACCGGGGAGCTGTTTTTT	TRBV9	15	TRBD2	TRBJ2-2	NA
CASSLRGRGTTGELFF	TGCGCCAGCAGCTTGAGGGGCAGGGGTACCACCGGGGAGCTGTTTTTT	TRBV5-1	16	NA	TRBJ2-2	NA
CATSWRLGSPQHF	TGTGCCACCAGCTGGCGCCTAGGTTCGCCCCAGCATTTT	TRBV15	13	NA	TRBJ1-5	many
CASSLTSNNEQFF	TGCGCCAGCAGCTTGACTAGTAACAATGAGCAGTTCTTC	TRBV5-1	13	NA	TRBJ2-1	NA
CAWSVRQLYSYNEQFF	TGTGCCTGGAGTGTGAGGCAGCTTTACTCCTACAATGAGCAGTTCTTC	TRBV30	16	NA	TRBJ2-1	NA
CASSPMRETQYF	TGTGCCAGCAGCCCAATGAGGGAGACCCAGTACTTC	TRBV7-2	12	NA	TRBJ2-5	NA
CAIRVELNSPLHF	TGTGCCATCCGTGTAGAGCTTAATTCACCCCTCCACTTT	TRBV10-3	13	NA	TRBJ1-6	few
CASSRSRTEKLFF	TGTGCCAGCAGCCGCTCTAGGACTGAAAAACTGTTTTTT	TRBV5-5	13	NA	TRBJ1-4	NA
CASSEVGLNQPQHF	TGTGCCAGCAGTGAGGTGGGTCTGAATCAGCCCCAGCATTTT	TRBV25-1	14	NA	TRBJ1-5	few
CASSQRDRNYEQFF	TGTGCCAGCAGCCAGAGAGACAGGAACTATGAGCAGTTCTTC	TRBV3-1	14	NA	TRBJ2-1	few
CASSQESGVAGELFF	TGCGCCAGCAGCCAAGAGTCGGGAGTCGCGGGGGAGCTGTTTTTT	TRBV4-3	15	NA	TRBJ2-2	NA
CASSLPWTRQETQYF	TGTGCCAGCAGCTTACCCTGGACACGTCAAGAGACCCAGTACTTC	TRBV7-9	15	NA	TRBJ2-5	few
CSVDGQGGVITEAFF	TGCAGCGTTGACGGGCAGGGCGGCGTAATCACTGAAGCTTTCTTT	TRBV29-1	15	NA	TRBJ1-1	few
CASSLEPIRGTEAFF	TGTGCCAGCAGCTTAGAACCTATCAGGGGCACTGAAGCTTTCTTT	TRBV7-9	15	NA	TRBJ1-1	NA
CAWSPSGVRDQPQHF	TGTGCCTGGAGTCCCAGTGGGGTAAGGGATCAGCCCCAGCATTTT	TRBV30	15	NA	TRBJ1-5	few
CASSGGLEQYF	TGTGCCAGCAGCGGGGGCCTCGAGCAGTACTTC	TRBV3-1	11	NA	TRBJ2-7	few
CASSLSRVHEQYF	TGTGCCAGCAGCCTTTCCAGGGTCCACGAGCAGTACTTC	TRBV14	13	NA	TRBJ2-7	NA
CSAIGTSGTSYEQYF	TGCAGTGCTATTGGGACTAGCGGGACCTCCTACGAGCAGTACTTC	TRBV20-1	15	TRBD2	TRBJ2-7	NA
CASSENRFNGYTF	TGTGCCAGCAGTGAAAACAGGTTTAATGGCTACACCTTC	TRBV6-1	13	NA	TRBJ1-2	once
CATSRGTNSPLHF	TGTGCCACCAGCAGAGGGACTAATTCACCCCTCCACTTT	TRBV15	13	NA	TRBJ1-6	few
CASSPGRSYGYTF	TGTGCCAGCAGCCCCGGGCGGAGCTATGGCTACACCTTC	TRBV12-3/TRBV12-4	13	NA	TRBJ1-2	many
CASSPQTGFGEQFF	TGTGCCAGCAGCCCCCAGACAGGGTTTGGGGAGCAGTTCTTC	TRBV9	14	TRBD1	TRBJ2-1	NA
CSASGSGTWNEQFF	TGCAGTGCTAGTGGGTCAGGGACGTGGAATGAGCAGTTCTTC	TRBV20-1	14	NA	TRBJ2-1	NA
CSAAEGRNYEQYF	TGCAGCGCCGCGGAGGGTAGAAACTACGAGCAGTACTTC	TRBV29-1	13	NA	TRBJ2-7	few
CASSVASVTYEQYF	TGTGCCAGCAGCGTAGCTTCCGTTACCTACGAGCAGTACTTC	TRBV9	14	NA	TRBJ2-7	few
CASSQVWTTELAGVNEQFF	TGTGCCAGCAGCCAAGTTTGGACAACCGAACTAGCGGGAGTCAATGAGCAGTTCTTC	TRBV4-2	19	TRBD2	TRBJ2-1	NA
CASSPAQVIYEQYF	TGTGCCAGCAGTCCTGCGCAGGTTATCTACGAGCAGTACTTC	TRBV7-9	14	NA	TRBJ2-7	NA
CSAAGLAGAYEQYF	TGCAGCGCCGCCGGACTAGCGGGGGCCTACGAGCAGTACTTC	TRBV29-1	14	TRBD2	TRBJ2-7	NA
CSAREGGGDQPQHF	TGCAGTGCTAGAGAGGGCGGGGGCGATCAGCCCCAGCATTTT	TRBV20-1	14	NA	TRBJ1-5	NA
CASSNIGYEQFF	TGTGCCAGCAGCAACATAGGCTATGAGCAGTTCTTC	TRBV7-8	12	NA	TRBJ2-1	few
CASSLPPNTGELFF	TGTGCCAGCAGCTTACCCCCTAACACCGGGGAGCTGTTTTTT	TRBV7-9	14	NA	TRBJ2-2	NA
CSARALTVGTSGGWNEQFF	TGCAGTGCTAGAGCCCTGACGGTGGGGACTAGCGGAGGGTGGAATGAGCAGTTCTTC	TRBV20-1	19	TRBD2	TRBJ2-1	NA
CASSQVLQSGEQFF	TGCGCCAGCAGCCAAGTTTTGCAGAGTGGTGAGCAGTTCTTC	TRBV4-1	14	NA	TRBJ2-1	NA
CSAHRALGSEQYF	TGCAGTGCTCACAGGGCCCTGGGGAGCGAGCAGTACTTC	TRBV20-1	13	NA	TRBJ2-7	NA
CASSLAPWYGYTF	TGTGCCAGCAGCTTAGCACCGTGGTATGGCTACACCTTC	TRBV7-2	13	NA	TRBJ1-2	NA
CSALGLAGVETQYF	TGCAGTGCTTTGGGACTAGCGGGAGTAGAGACCCAGTACTTC	TRBV20-1	14	TRBD2	TRBJ2-5	few
CASSPRGPSGNTIYF	TGTGCCAGCAGTCCCCGTGGCCCCTCTGGAAACACCATATATTTT	TRBV28	15	NA	TRBJ1-3	NA